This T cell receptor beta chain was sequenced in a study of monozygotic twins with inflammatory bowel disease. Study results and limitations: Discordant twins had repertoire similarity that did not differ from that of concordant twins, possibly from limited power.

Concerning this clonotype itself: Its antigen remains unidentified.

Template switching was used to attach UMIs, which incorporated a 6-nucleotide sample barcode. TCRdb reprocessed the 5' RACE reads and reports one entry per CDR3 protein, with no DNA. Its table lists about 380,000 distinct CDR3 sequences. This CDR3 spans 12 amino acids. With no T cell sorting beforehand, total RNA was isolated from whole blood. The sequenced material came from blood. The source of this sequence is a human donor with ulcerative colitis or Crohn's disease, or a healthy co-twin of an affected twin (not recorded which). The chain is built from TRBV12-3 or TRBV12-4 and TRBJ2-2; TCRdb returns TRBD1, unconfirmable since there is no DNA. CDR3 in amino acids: CGAGGVTGELFF.